This T cell receptor (beta chain) is from a study of early T cells in non-severe SARS-CoV-2 infection. For the study at large: Sequenced material consisted of bulk RNA (from unsorted whole blood), and chains were unpaired. Study results and caveats: A preference for anti-spike CD8 responses marked VDJdb matching, which missed private and CD4 specificities.

Trimming shortened V by 4 bases and J by 7 bases, and 9 bases separated the two germline ends. This CDR3 comprises 12 residues. The germline V gene encodes CDR1 MNHEY and CDR2 SVGAGI. Attachment of unique molecular identifiers to individual cDNA molecules was performed. TCRdb re-called the 5' RACE reads through MiXCR, storing one row per CDR3 protein. The table includes just under 65,000 distinct CDR3 sequences, 8.8% detected once. This clonotype occurred many times. Its antigen remains unidentified. Sequenced material: whole blood, taken at baseline. This sequence originates from an adult who was a healthcare worker with PCR-confirmed SARS-CoV-2 infection or an uninfected control (not recorded which). V is TRBV6-5 and J is TRBJ2-3; D is undetermined. The CDR3 DNA follows: TGTGCCAGCAGTTCTCCCGCTTATACGCAGTATTTT. Amino acids: CASSSPAYTQYF.